This T cell receptor (beta chain) was captured by sequencing in a study of technical replicates of blood from several donors. This CDR3 contains 13 residues. Trimming removed 2 bases at V and 7 bases at J, with 10 bases between. Per germline, CDR1 SGHTS and CDR2 YDEGEE. Profiled with immunoSEQ multiplex PCR; TCRdb holds only in-frame clones, not every one. The table has tens of thousands of clones, around 94% seen once. The V gene is TRBV5-8, the J gene TRBJ1-5, with D tentatively TRBD1 (6 bases). The sequencing input was T cells isolated from PBMCs. This clonotype originated in a human donor in good health. CDR3 sequence reads: CASSLLRGQPQHF. CDR3 DNA sequence: TGTGCCAGCAGCTTATTGAGGGGGCAGCCCCAGCATTTT.